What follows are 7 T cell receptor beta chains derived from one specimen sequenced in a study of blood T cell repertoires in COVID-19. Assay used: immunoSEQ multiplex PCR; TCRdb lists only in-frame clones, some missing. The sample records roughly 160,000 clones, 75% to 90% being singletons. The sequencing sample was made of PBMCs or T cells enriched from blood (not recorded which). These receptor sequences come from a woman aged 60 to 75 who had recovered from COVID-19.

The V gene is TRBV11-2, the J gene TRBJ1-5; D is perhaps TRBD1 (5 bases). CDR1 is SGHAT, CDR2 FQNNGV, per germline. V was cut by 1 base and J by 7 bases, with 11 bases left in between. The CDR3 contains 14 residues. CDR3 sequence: CASSLAGIRQPQHF. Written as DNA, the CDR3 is TGTGCCAGCAGCTTAGCAGGGATCAGACAGCCCCAGCATTTT. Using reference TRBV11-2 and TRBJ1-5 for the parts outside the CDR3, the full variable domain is EAGVAQSPRYKIIEKRQSVAFWCNPISGHATLYWYQQILGQGPKLLIQFQNNGVVDDSQLPKDRFSAERLKGVDSTLKIQPAKLEDSAVYLCASSLAGIRQPQHFGDGTRLSIL.

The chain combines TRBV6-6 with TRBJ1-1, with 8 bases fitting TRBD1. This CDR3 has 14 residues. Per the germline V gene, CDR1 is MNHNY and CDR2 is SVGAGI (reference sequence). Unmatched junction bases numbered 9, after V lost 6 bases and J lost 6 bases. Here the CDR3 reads CASRAGTGMSEAFF. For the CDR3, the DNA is TGTGCCAGCAGAGCCGGGACAGGAATGTCTGAAGCTTTCTTT.

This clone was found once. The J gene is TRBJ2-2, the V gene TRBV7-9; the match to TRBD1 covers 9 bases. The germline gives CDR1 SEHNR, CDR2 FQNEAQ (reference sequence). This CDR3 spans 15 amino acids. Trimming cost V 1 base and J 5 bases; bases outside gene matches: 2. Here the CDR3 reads CASSLGTGETGELFF. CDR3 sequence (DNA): TGTGCCAGCAGCTTAGGGACAGGGGAGACCGGGGAGCTGTTTTTT.

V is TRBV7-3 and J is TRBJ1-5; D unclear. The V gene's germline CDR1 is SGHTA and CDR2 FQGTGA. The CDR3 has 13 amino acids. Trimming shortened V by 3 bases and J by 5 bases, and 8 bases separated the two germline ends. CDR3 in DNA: TGTGCCAGCAGCTTCAGTCCTGATCAGCCCCAGCATTTT. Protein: CASSFSPDQPQHF.

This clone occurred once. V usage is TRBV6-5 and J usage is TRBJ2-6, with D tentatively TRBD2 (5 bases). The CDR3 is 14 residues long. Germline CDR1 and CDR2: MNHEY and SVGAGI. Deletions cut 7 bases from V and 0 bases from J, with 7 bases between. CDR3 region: CASTADSGANVLTF. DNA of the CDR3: TGTGCCAGCACAGCGGACTCTGGGGCCAACGTCCTGACTTTC.

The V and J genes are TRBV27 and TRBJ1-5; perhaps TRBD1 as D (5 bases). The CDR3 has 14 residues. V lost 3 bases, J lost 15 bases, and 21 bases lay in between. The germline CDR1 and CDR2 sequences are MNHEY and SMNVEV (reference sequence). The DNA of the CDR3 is TGTGCCAGCAGTTTGGGGCAGGGAAAAACTCGTCGGCATTTT. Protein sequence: CASSLGQGKTRRHF.

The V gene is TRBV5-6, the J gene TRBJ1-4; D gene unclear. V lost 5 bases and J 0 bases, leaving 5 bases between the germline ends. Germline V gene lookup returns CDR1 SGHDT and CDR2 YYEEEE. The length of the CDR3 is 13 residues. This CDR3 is CASSHPTNEKLFF. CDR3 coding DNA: TGTGCCAGCAGTCATCCAACTAATGAAAAACTGTTTTTT.